The 28 T cell receptor beta chains in this list originate from one sample, sequenced in a study of T cell responses to AZD1222 COVID-19 vaccine. Sequencing used immunoSEQ multiplex PCR; TCRdb keeps in-frame clones, though not all of them. The top ten clones hold around 0.96% of a sample with 150,000 to 200,000 clones, 90% to 95% of them seen once. The material was peripheral blood, obtained on day 0 of AZD1222 vaccination. These TCRs come from an adult in good health.

The rearrangement uses TRBV4-1 and TRBJ1-5; TRBD1 aligns across 8 bases. Losses at the gene ends were 1 base for V and 6 bases for J; bases not matched to a gene: 2. Germline values: CDR1 MGHRA, CDR2 YSYEKL. This CDR3 comprises 14 residues. In DNA, the CDR3 is TGCGCCAGCAGCCAAGCAGGGGGCGGTCAGCCCCAGCATTTT. This encodes CASSQAGGGQPQHF.

The DNA of the CDR3 is TGTGCCAGCAGGCCCGGACAGGGGAACACCGGGGAGCTGTTTTTT. Residues: CASRPGQGNTGELFF. The genes are TRBV28 and TRBJ2-2, with 8 bases aligning to TRBD1. CDR1 and CDR2 from the germline V gene are MDHEN and SYDVKM. The CDR3 loop spans 15 amino acids. With V trimmed by 6 bases and J by 1 base, 4 bases remained unmatched.

This clone has only a few counts. This sequence joins TRBV5-1 and TRBJ1-2; 8 nucleotides line up with TRBD1. Germline CDR1 is SGHRS and CDR2 is YFSETQ. V dropped 0 bases and J dropped 3; count of bases not matched to a gene: 7. The CDR3 is made up of 16 amino acids. For the CDR3, the DNA is TGCGCCAGCAGCTTGGATCAGGGGGCCGGGGACTATGGCTACACCTTC. This codes for CASSLDQGAGDYGYTF. The entire variable domain, with the rest obtained from reference TRBV5-1 and TRBJ1-2, is as follows: KAGVTQTPRYLIKTRGQQVTLSCSPISGHRSVSWYQQTPGQGLQFLFEYFSETQRNKGNFPGRFSGRQFSNSRSEMNVSTLELGDSALYLCASSLDQGAGDYGYTFGSGTRLTVV.

This clone has only a few counts. The chain uses TRBV19 and TRBJ1-3; D not resolved. This CDR3 region has 15 residues. Germline loops: CDR1 LNHDA, CDR2 SQIVND (reference sequence). Trimming removed 3 bases at V and 0 bases at J, with 9 bases between. CDR3: CASSILRGSGNTIYF. The CDR3 nucleotides read TGTGCCAGTAGTATTCTTCGGGGCTCTGGAAACACCATATATTTT. Complete variable domain (other parts from reference TRBV19 and TRBJ1-3): DGGITQSPKYLFRKEGQNVTLSCEQNLNHDAMYWYRQDPGQGLRLIYYSQIVNDFQKGDIAEGYSVSREKKESFPLTVTSAQKNPTAFYLCASSILRGSGNTIYFGEGSWLTVV.

The rearrangement uses TRBV16 and TRBJ1-3; D gene uncertain. V gave up 4 bases and J gave up 3 bases, with 16 bases separating them. Looked up from germline, CDR1 is KGHSY and CDR2 is FQNENV. The CDR3 totals 16 residues. The CDR3 coding sequence is TGTGCCAGCAGCCCCGCAGGTGGTGCCGTTGGAAACACCATATATTTT. It encodes CASSPAGGAVGNTIYF.

This chain links TRBV27 with TRBJ1-2, with a tentative D call TRBD1 (6 bases). Per germline, CDR1 MNHEY and CDR2 SMNVEV (reference sequence). Deletions cut 4 bases from V and 4 bases from J, with 10 bases between. The CDR3 runs to 13 residues. The CDR3 here is CASSSGQFYGYTF. The CDR3 nucleotides are TGTGCCAGCAGTTCTGGACAGTTCTATGGCTACACCTTC.

This chain connects TRBV5-1 to TRBJ2-2, with a tentative D call TRBD2 (6 bases). Per germline, CDR1 SGHRS and CDR2 YFSETQ. Between the trimmed V and J ends, which lost 4 bases and 0 bases, there was a span of 10 bases. The CDR3 consists of 15 residues. The chain's CDR3 is CASSQGLTNTGELFF. As DNA, the CDR3 is TGCGCCAGCAGCCAGGGACTGACGAACACCGGGGAGCTGTTTTTT.

This chain connects TRBV3-1 (or the pseudogene TRBV3-2) to TRBJ1-2; D possibly corresponds to TRBD1 (6 bases). The CDR3 contains 14 residues. Trimming took 2 bases from V and 5 from J, leaving 12 bases between them. Germline V gene sequence: CDR1 LGHDT, CDR2 YNNKEL (reference sequence). The CDR3 DNA reads TGTGCCAGCAGCCAAATAGGGGGAGCTTATGGCTACACCTTC. This translates into CASSQIGGAYGYTF.

This clone was recorded only once. The chain combines TRBV30 with TRBJ1-6; D uncertain. The CDR3 is 14 amino acids. Trimming took off 1 base at V and 6 bases at J, with 10 bases between the two ends. The germline V gene encodes CDR1 GTSNPN and CDR2 SVGIG (reference sequence). This chain's CDR3 is CAWSAYSVNSPLHF. The CDR3 DNA sequence: TGTGCCTGGAGTGCATACAGCGTTAATTCACCCCTCCACTTT.

This chain connects TRBV30 to TRBJ1-1; D may be TRBD1 (6 bases). The V gene lost 1 base and the J gene lost 8 bases, with 8 bases spanning the gap. Per germline, CDR1 GTSNPN and CDR2 SVGIG (reference sequence). The CDR3 has 11 amino acids. CDR3 sequence (DNA): TGTGCCTGGAGTGAAACAGGGGAAGCTTTCTTT. Its protein is CAWSETGEAFF.

The gene calls are TRBV2 and TRBJ1-1, with D tentatively TRBD1 (6 bases). CDR1 and CDR2 from the germline V gene are SNHLY and FYNNEI. The CDR3 runs 14 residues. The V end was cut by 7 bases, the J end by 3 bases, with 15 bases between. In DNA, the CDR3 is TGTGCCAGCACTCCTGGGGGCGCCGACACTGAAGCTTTCTTT. Protein: CASTPGGADTEAFF.

V is TRBV19 and J is TRBJ2-7; the D is unclear. CDR1 and CDR2 (germline): LNHDA, SQIVND (reference sequence). The V end lost 1 base, the J end lost 4 bases, and 14 bases lay between the germline ends. This CDR3 region has 15 residues. DNA for the CDR3: TGTGCCAGTAGTATAGTAGGCGGAACCCTGTACGAGCAGTACTTC. Translated: CASSIVGGTLYEQYF. The variable domain in full, completed from reference TRBV19 and TRBJ2-7, reads DGGITQSPKYLFRKEGQNVTLSCEQNLNHDAMYWYRQDPGQGLRLIYYSQIVNDFQKGDIAEGYSVSREKKESFPLTVTSAQKNPTAFYLCASSIVGGTLYEQYFGPGTRLTVT.

The genes are TRBV9 and TRBJ2-1; 8 nucleotides align to TRBD2. The germline gives CDR1 SGDLS, CDR2 YYNGEE. The CDR3 loop spans 15 amino acids. With 0 bases clipped from V and 11 bases from J, the junction kept 10 bases outside the gene matches. The CDR3: CASSVVGGGFSKQFF. The CDR3 DNA is TGTGCCAGCAGCGTAGTCGGCGGGGGGTTCTCTAAGCAGTTCTTC.

The gene calls are TRBV12-3 or TRBV12-4 and TRBJ1-3; no definite D call. The CDR3 is 12 residues long. The ends were cut back, 6 bases at V and 1 base at J, with 4 bases in the middle. The CDR3 reads CASRESGNTIYF. CDR3 in DNA: TGTGCCAGCAGGGAATCTGGAAACACCATATATTTT.

This chain links TRBV20-1 with TRBJ1-3; D is unresolved. The CDR3 extends over 14 amino acids. With 3 bases removed from V and 1 base from J, the gap between germline ends came to 10 bases. CDR1 DFQATT and CDR2 SNEGSKA come from the germline V gene (reference sequence). The CDR3 sequence: CSASEARSGNTIYF. Here the CDR3 DNA reads TGCAGTGCTAGTGAGGCCCGGTCTGGAAACACCATATATTTT.

The chain combines TRBV6-4 with TRBJ2-2; the match to TRBD2 covers 7 bases. Germline assignment: CDR1 MRHNA and CDR2 SNTAGT. The CDR3 consists of 16 residues. Losses at the gene ends were 0 bases for V and 4 bases for J; bases not matched to a gene: 5. The CDR3 sequence is CASSDSNREGTGELFF. CDR3 coding DNA: TGTGCCAGCAGTGACTCGAATAGGGAGGGCACCGGGGAGCTGTTTTTT.

V is TRBV5-1 and J is TRBJ2-3; D is perhaps TRBD1 (5 bases). Germline CDR1 SGHRS, CDR2 YFSETQ. The CDR3 is 19 residues long. Trimming shortened V by 0 bases and J by 6 bases, and 26 bases separated the two germline ends. The CDR3 DNA follows: TGCGCCAGCAGCTTGGGGTTGATTTGGGCCAAGGGGATATTGGATACGCAGTATTTT. It translates to CASSLGLIWAKGILDTQYF.

In nucleotides, the CDR3 is TGTGCCAGCAGAAGGTCGGCGTCAGCTTACAATGAGCAGTTCTTC. Translated, it gives CASRRSASAYNEQFF. The rearrangement uses TRBV6-4 and TRBJ2-1; D unclear. This CDR3 region has 15 residues. CDR1 is MRHNA and CDR2 is SNTAGT in the germline V gene. V was cut by 6 bases and J by 4 bases, with 16 bases left in between.

This clone was observed once. The chain couples TRBV19 to TRBJ1-6, with 9 bases fitting TRBD1. The CDR3 sequence is 14 residues long. CDR1 is LNHDA and CDR2 is SQIVND in the germline V gene (reference sequence). With V trimmed by 7 bases and J by 7 bases, 5 bases remained unmatched. Written as DNA, the CDR3 is TGTGCCAGTAACCCGACAGGGGGGAATTCACCCCTCCACTTT. The encoded protein is CASNPTGGNSPLHF.

This chain joins TRBV4-1 and TRBJ1-2, with a possible D match to TRBD1 (5 bases). The CDR3 covers 14 residues. V dropped 3 bases and J dropped 1 base, with 9 bases sitting between them. Germline CDR1 and CDR2: MGHRA and YSYEKL. CDR3 bases: TGCGCCAGCAGCCAGGACACGGATAACTATGGCTACACCTTC. It is translated as CASSQDTDNYGYTF.

The genes are TRBV5-1 and TRBJ1-1; D gene unclear. CDR3 size: 15 residues. Germline values: CDR1 SGHRS, CDR2 YFSETQ. V lost 6 bases to trimming and J lost 7 bases, with 22 bases between them. CDR3: CASTLVGPLNGEAFF. CDR3 coding DNA: TGCGCCAGCACCCTCGTTGGCCCTTTGAACGGTGAAGCTTTCTTT.

The V call is TRBV12-3 or TRBV12-4, the J call TRBJ1-2; D might be TRBD1 (6 bases). The CDR3 is 12 residues long. V dropped 8 bases and J dropped 6 bases, with 13 bases sitting between them. The CDR3 DNA reads as TGTGCCAGCGGGCAGGGGCGGCATGGCTACACCTTC. This gives the protein CASGQGRHGYTF.

The chain links TRBV2 to TRBJ1-2; D is ambiguous. The germline gives CDR1 SNHLY, CDR2 FYNNEI. The CDR3 is 12 residues long. V lost 5 bases and J 14 bases, leaving 18 bases between the germline ends. CDR3 sequence reads: CASSKDTYGCTF. The DNA of the CDR3 is TGTGCCAGCAGTAAGGATACTTATGGCTGTACCTTC.

This chain links TRBV5-1 with TRBJ2-7; D remains ambiguous. CDR3 length: 16 residues. Germline assignment: CDR1 SGHRS and CDR2 YFSETQ. Between the trimmed V and J ends, which lost 3 bases and 2 bases, there was a span of 18 bases. The CDR3 coding sequence is TGCGCCAGCAGCTATTCCAGAGACGGATCCCCCTACGAGCAGTACTTC. Translated, it gives CASSYSRDGSPYEQYF.

This chain connects TRBV19 to TRBJ1-3; tentative D call: TRBD1 (5 bases). The germline V gene has CDR1 LNHDA and CDR2 SQIVND (reference sequence). There are 15 residues in the CDR3. Trimming removed 6 bases from V and 0 bases from J, with 12 bases in between. CDR3 DNA sequence: TGTGCCAGTAGACTTCGGGGGTCCTCTGGAAACACCATATATTTT. The encoded protein is CASRLRGSSGNTIYF.

This clone was seen only once. The chain couples TRBV15 to TRBJ1-6; D is undetermined. CDR1 and CDR2 (germline): LNHNV, YYDKDF (reference sequence). Deletions cut 0 bases from V and 9 bases from J, with 6 bases between. The CDR3 spans 13 residues. CDR3: CATSRDPVSPLHF. Written as DNA, the CDR3 is TGTGCCACCAGCAGAGATCCCGTTTCACCCCTCCACTTT.

The chain couples TRBV10-3 to TRBJ1-2, with 10 bases aligning to TRBD1. V was pared by 2 bases and J by 4 bases, with 7 bases of the junction left unmatched. The CDR3 loop spans 16 amino acids. Germline CDR1 reads ENHRY; CDR2 reads SYGVKD. CDR3 amino acids: CAISEGRTGGAYGYTF. The CDR3, as DNA: TGTGCCATCAGTGAGGGGAGGACAGGGGGTGCCTATGGCTACACCTTC.

This chain uses TRBV5-4 with TRBJ1-2; D is ambiguous. This CDR3 comprises 14 residues. Trimming left V 6 bases short and J 2 bases short, with 14 bases between. The germline CDR1 and CDR2 sequences are SGHNT and YYREEE (reference sequence). The CDR3 sequence is CASKPDSRNYGYTF. As DNA, the CDR3 is TGTGCCAGCAAACCAGACTCCAGGAACTATGGCTACACCTTC. The variable domain in full, completed from reference TRBV5-4 and TRBJ1-2, reads ETGVTQSPTHLIKTRGQQVTLRCSSQSGHNTVSWYQQALGQGPQFIFQYYREEENGRGNFPPRFSGLQFPNYSSELNVNALELDDSALYLCASKPDSRNYGYTFGSGTRLTVV.